This T cell receptor (beta chain) emerged from a study of regulatory T cells in long-lasting Graves disease. This sample's time point: newly diagnosed GD, antithyroid drugs for less than 3 months. Following extraction of RNA from PBMCs, that RNA was used to make the TCR library. General study points: Less diverse TCR repertoires were seen in persistent Graves' patients than in newly diagnosed ones.

The TCR beta library used iRepertoire HTBI primers with Arm-PCR amplification of CDR3. Via MiXCR, TCRdb re-called the multiplex PCR reads, giving one row per CDR3 protein. Of roughly 560,000 distinct CDR3 sequences in the sample, more than 15% were seen once. This clonotype occurred many times. Its antigen is undetermined. This sample also belongs to another study, concerning T cells in Graves' hyperthyroidism and ophthalmopathy. That source notes: HTBI primers drove first-round RT-PCR of the TCR CDR3.

The source was peripheral blood mononuclear cells (PBMCs), collected at new diagnosis, from a patient treated with antithyroid drugs. This sequence was found in a middle-aged woman with Graves disease.

This CDR3 is CASSLISVRWSPLHF. For the CDR3, the DNA is TGTGCCAGCAGCTTAATATCGGTGCGTTGGTCACCCCTCCACTTT. V usage is TRBV11-2 and J usage is TRBJ1-6; D is unresolved. CDR3 size: 15 residues. V was shortened by 2 bases and J by 10 bases, with 15 bases between the two germline ends. Per the germline V gene, CDR1 is SGHAT and CDR2 is FQNNGV.